This is a list of T cell receptor beta chains from one sample in a study of CD8+ T cells in alopecia areata. Profiling relied on immunoSEQ multiplex PCR, and the TCRdb table lists in-frame clones only, not all of them. Among approximately 180,000 clones, 60% were seen once, and the ten largest hold 1%. The source material was CD4+ T cells sorted from blood, sampled at week 24, from a patient treated with tofacitinib. The receptor set was obtained from a human donor with alopecia areata. Each CDR3 is given with its conserved first and last residue. A D gene is named only where the DNA matches it firmly. Clone size is not always given. Where it is, it says once, few, many or a class for expanded clones.

v_gene: TRBV2; j_gene: TRBJ1-5; d_gene: TRBD1; abundance: .; CDR3nt: TGTGCCAGCACCGGACAGGGGAACTTAAATCAGCCCCAGCATTTT; CDR3aa: CASTGQGNLNQPQHF
v_gene: TRBV6-6; j_gene: TRBJ1-5; d_gene: TRBD1; abundance: .; CDR3nt: TGTGCCAGCACTCGGACAGGGTTCGGCAATCAGCCCCAGCATTTT; CDR3aa: CASTRTGFGNQPQHF
v_gene: TRBV19; j_gene: TRBJ1-1; d_gene: .; abundance: .; CDR3nt: TGTGCCAGTACCATCTCACAGGGAATGAACACTGAAGCTTTCTTT; CDR3aa: CASTISQGMNTEAFF
v_gene: TRBV29-1; j_gene: TRBJ2-7; d_gene: TRBD2; abundance: .; CDR3nt: TGCAGCGTTGAAGATTGGGGGACTAGCGAAGACTACGAGCAGTACTTC; CDR3aa: CSVEDWGTSEDYEQYF
v_gene: TRBV29-1; j_gene: TRBJ1-4; d_gene: .; abundance: once; CDR3nt: TGCAGCGCTACGGGAGGGAACGGGGTTGAAAAACTGTTTTTT; CDR3aa: CSATGGNGVEKLFF
v_gene: TRBV29-1; j_gene: TRBJ1-1; d_gene: .; abundance: .; CDR3nt: TGCAGCGTCTACAGAAATCGGGCCACTGAAGCTTTCTTT; CDR3aa: CSVYRNRATEAFF
v_gene: TRBV4-3; j_gene: TRBJ2-5; d_gene: TRBD2; abundance: .; CDR3nt: TGCGCCAGCAGCCAAGATCTCGGGGGGGCAAGAGGGACCCAGTACTTC; CDR3aa: CASSQDLGGARGTQYF
v_gene: TRBV25-1; j_gene: TRBJ1-2; d_gene: .; abundance: .; CDR3nt: TGTGCCAAGGACAAAGACCACTATGGCTACACCTTC; CDR3aa: CAKDKDHYGYTF
v_gene: TRBV7-2; j_gene: TRBJ1-2; d_gene: .; abundance: .; CDR3nt: TGTGCCAGCAGCTTGGCGGGGGGAAATGGCTACACCTTC; CDR3aa: CASSLAGGNGYTF
v_gene: TRBV27; j_gene: TRBJ1-2; d_gene: .; abundance: few; CDR3nt: TGTGCCAGCAGTTTCTCCCCTAACTATGGCTACACCTTC; CDR3aa: CASSFSPNYGYTF
v_gene: TRBV11-2; j_gene: TRBJ1-5; d_gene: .; abundance: .; CDR3nt: TGTGCCAGCAGCAAAGACTCGGGTTATCAGCCCCAGCATTTT; CDR3aa: CASSKDSGYQPQHF
v_gene: TRBV4-3; j_gene: TRBJ2-7; d_gene: .; abundance: .; CDR3nt: TGCGCCAGCAGCCAAGAAGAGGGATACGAGCAGTACTTC; CDR3aa: CASSQEEGYEQYF
v_gene: TRBV11-2; j_gene: TRBJ2-6; d_gene: TRBD2; abundance: few; CDR3nt: TGTGCCAGCATCCAGGGAGGGTTCGGGGCCAACGTCCTGACTTTC; CDR3aa: CASIQGGFGANVLTF
v_gene: TRBV7-2; j_gene: TRBJ2-1; d_gene: TRBD2; abundance: few; CDR3nt: TGTGCCAGCAGCTTAGGGGATAGCGGGGGGCTGAATGAGCAGTTCTTC; CDR3aa: CASSLGDSGGLNEQFF
v_gene: TRBV27; j_gene: TRBJ1-4; d_gene: .; abundance: .; CDR3nt: TGTGCCAGCACCGATGGCAAAAAACTGTTTTTT; CDR3aa: CASTDGKKLFF
v_gene: TRBV30; j_gene: TRBJ2-4; d_gene: .; abundance: .; CDR3nt: TGTGCCTGGAATGGACCAGGGCTTACGAACATTCAGTACTTC; CDR3aa: CAWNGPGLTNIQYF
v_gene: TRBV4-3; j_gene: TRBJ1-1; d_gene: .; abundance: .; CDR3nt: TGCGCCAGCAGCCGAAACCTTTTTGGCACTGAAGCTTTCTTT; CDR3aa: CASSRNLFGTEAFF
v_gene: TRBV5-1; j_gene: TRBJ1-1; d_gene: .; abundance: .; CDR3nt: TGCGCCAGCAGCTTGGCGATGAACAGACCAGTCTTT; CDR3aa: CASSLAMNRPVF
v_gene: TRBV25-1; j_gene: TRBJ1-2; d_gene: .; abundance: few; CDR3nt: TGTGCCAGCAGAGACCTGGAGGGAGGAGGCTACACCTTC; CDR3aa: CASRDLEGGGYTF
v_gene: TRBV6-6; j_gene: TRBJ2-3; d_gene: TRBD1; abundance: .; CDR3nt: TGTGCCAGCAGTTACGTTGGACAGGGGGGAACCGCGCAGTATTTT; CDR3aa: CASSYVGQGGTAQYF